This entry features one T cell receptor beta chain sequence. No antigen is known for it. The sample holds no much larger clone one base away, and base qualities are not on file. Enrolling through a virtual design, the prospective study's participants ranged in age from roughly 18 to 95 years and lived across around 25 United States geographic areas. In the prospective study, cohorts were assigned on the basis of participant-reported clinical history obtained from a screening survey and a study questionnaire. Each participant in the prospective study had whole blood, serum and a nasopharyngeal or oropharyngeal swab collected by mobile phlebotomists. Participants in the prospective study had the option to provide additional blood draws and questionnaires over a roughly two-month period. Before DNA extraction, blood samples from the prospective study were shipped at room temperature or frozen. This sample was taken from a study of blood T cell repertoires in COVID-19 (dated by TCRdb to the early 2020s). Broadly, across the study: The collaborator samples originated in the United States, Italy and Spain and spanned the acute and convalescent phases of COVID-19. The material from the prospective study consisted of cDNA or gDNA derived from T cells, B-cell-depleted T cells, or PBMCs. The dataset comprised deeply sampled blood TCRbeta repertoires from subjects exposed to, actively infected with, or recovered from COVID-19. The repertoires were released in a freely available public database intended as a resource for research on the immune response to SARS-CoV-2. The samples were drawn from two sources: the first 160 participants of the ongoing ImmuneRACE study, and 1,000 to 1,500 subjects contributed by 6 global collaborators. Nearly every sample came with metadata listing a de-identified subject ID, COVID-19 status, age in years and sex. HLA class I and class II types, where available, came from metadata supplied by the sample provider rather than from assay-based typing. On the study overall, not on this receptor specifically: How much clinical and demographic metadata was included differed by source and by participant, and the metadata was provided uncurated.

TCRbeta CDR3 regions were amplified from genomic DNA using the immunoSEQ Assay, a bias-controlled multiplex PCR. As for the authors' bioinformatics: Within the assay, amplification of reference gene primers was used to estimate how many nucleated cells each sample contained. To quantify the absolute abundance of each unique TCRbeta CDR3 rearrangement, sequence reads were collapsed and filtered. For each sample, productive Simpson clonality was calculated by taking the square root of Simpson's diversity index across productive rearrangements. Entries here come from immuneACCESS through TCRdb and include only in-frame sequences with V and J called. Some clones fail to appear in such tables; in the studies checked, an unresolved V gene covers under half of the shortfall, and the cause of the remainder is unknown. V and J calls and clone size are as listed in that table; D and trimming were resolved from the DNA. Within this sample are roughly 250,000 clones, with over 80% of them counted one time only. The ten largest clones represent just over 2.5% of the sample.

The CDR3 sequence holds 17 residues, the cysteine and phenylalanine included. Only the CDR3 portion is preserved as DNA: 51 bases, with reading frame beginning at the first base. From a lookup of the germline V gene, CDR1 and CDR2 are SNHLY and FYNNEI. Trimming costs V 2 bases and J 3 bases, and their ends lie 14 bases apart. The rearranged segments are TRBV2 and TRBJ2-6; 6 matching bases give a weak D call of TRBD1. The sequence came from a woman aged 25 to 39 with acute COVID-19. Sequenced: PBMCs or T cells enriched from blood (not recorded which). The base sequence is TGTGCCAGCAGTGAAAACGGGGCAGGGGATGGGGCCAACGTCCTGACTTTC. It is translated as CASSENGAGDGANVLTF. Here the CDR3 is joined to the reference TRBV2 and TRBJ2-6 genes, and the full variable domain is: EPEVTQTPSHQVTQMGQEVILRCVPISNHLYFYWYRQILGQKVEFLVSFYNNEISEKSEIFDDQFSVERPDGSNFTLKIRSTKLEDSAMYFCASSENGAGDGANVLTFGAGSRLTVL.